The sequence of this T cell receptor beta chain was determined in a study of molecular identifiers for immune sequencing clone quantification (dated 2018 in TCRdb). About the full investigation: For a replicate experiment, RNA from approximately 20,000 or 100,000 naive CD8 T cells was divided into five aliquots, of which four were sequenced. CD8 T cells were used in a methods study to benchmark molecular-identifier clustering-based TCR repertoire sequencing (MIDCIRS) and TCR RNA copy counting.

Study-wide findings and limitations: The sizes of highly expanded clones could end up underestimated when identical TCR molecules share a barcode. Without barcode sub-clustering, chimeric consensus sequences inflated TCR diversity; chimeras reached as high as 47%. The naive libraries included spiked-in Jurkat TCR RNA (roughly 11 copies' worth), and this RNA is not part of the donor repertoire. In CMV-specific effector cells, clones with more than 20 RNA copies accounted for over 99% of molecules, whereas in naive cells such clones accounted for under 1%. A single cell's worth of spiked-in Jurkat TCR RNA was reported detectable even among one million naive CD8 T cells. Approximately 2.7 recovered TCR RNA copies per cell were obtained by modeling, versus approximately 10 by digital PCR, implying a capture efficiency of 30% to 35%.

Libraries of naive CD8 T cells were built from anywhere between about 20,000 and 1,000,000 sorted cells, with 10%, 30% or 50% of the purified RNA used. On a BD FACSAria II, naive CD8 T cells were FACS-sorted as CD8+CD4-CCR7+CD45RA+ and collected into RLT Plus buffer. To test detection sensitivity, Jurkat RNA equal to approximately ten TCR copies was added to samples of about 17,000-1,100,000 naive CD8 T cells. Enrichment of CD8 T cells was done with RosetteSep CD8+ T Cell Enrichment Cocktail plus Ficoll-Paque, and ACK red cell lysis came afterward. The CDR3 contains 16 residues, cysteine and phenylalanine counted. Of the read, only the CDR3 DNA is kept; its 48 bases are in frame from base 1. Taken from the germline V gene (reference sequence), the CDR1 and CDR2 loops are SEHNR and FQNEAQ. V lost 2 bases and J lost 9 bases, and the count of bases not matched to a germline gene is 10. Libraries came from PCR. TCRdb shows the sequencer as Illumina HiSeq 4000. Bulk TCR libraries were prepared as previously described, using TCR primers listed in Table S5. Total RNA was purified with the Qiagen AllPrep DNA/RNA kit. Before any analysis, reads coming from multiple sequencing runs of the same library were combined into one pool. As for the authors' bioinformatics: Only reads with exact TCR constant sequence were kept, trimmed to 150 nt, and grouped by their 12-nt molecular barcodes. Reads inside each barcode group were sub-clustered using a 15% Levenshtein threshold, and a quality-weighted consensus sequence was constructed for each RNA molecule. Non-functional sequences were discarded, and so were lower-count sequences lying one edit away from another sequence. On the basis of fitting two negative binomial distributions, barcode sub-clusters with fewer than 20% of the maximum read count were discarded. TCRdb trimmed the raw reads at Q25, called clones with MiXCR and kept productive beta chains. Merged by CDR3 protein, the rows form single entries marked with the most common genes and DNA. It is TCRdb's table, rather than the study itself, that gives the V and J calls and clone size. This sample is represented by some 93,000 distinct CDR3 sequences; under 25% of them were singletons. The ten largest clonotypes hold more than 1% of the sample.

This clonotype occurred many times. Its antigen remains unidentified. There are no base qualities to consult, and no much larger clone falls within one base. Sequenced material: naive CD8+ T cells from blood, with Jurkat cell RNA spiked in. The intended sense of this specimen's cell subset or site label: FACS-sorted CD8+CD4-CCR7+CD45RA+ naive T cells. The TCR was taken from a human donor in good health. Some libraries in this study had Jurkat cell RNA spiked in. The chain employs TRBV7-9 and TRBJ2-1, with 10 bases aligning to TRBD2. The CDR3 region reads CASSLSLAGEYGEQFF. The bases are TGTGCCAGCAGCTTATCCCTAGCGGGAGAATATGGTGAGCAGTTCTTC.